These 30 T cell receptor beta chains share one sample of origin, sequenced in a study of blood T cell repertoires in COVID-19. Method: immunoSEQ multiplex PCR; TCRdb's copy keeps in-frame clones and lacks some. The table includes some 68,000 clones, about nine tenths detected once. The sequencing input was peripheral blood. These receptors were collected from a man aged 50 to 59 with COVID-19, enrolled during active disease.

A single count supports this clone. The CDR3, as DNA: TGTGCCAGCAGCCGGGCGACAGCTAGCTACACCTTC. It yields the protein CASSRATASYTF. The chain joins TRBV12-3 or TRBV12-4 to TRBJ1-2; D may be TRBD1 (5 bases). V was trimmed by 6 bases and J by 9 bases, leaving 14 bases between them. CDR3 size: 12 residues.

CDR3 sequence reads: CASSYAAGGWNGELFF. As DNA, the CDR3 is TGTGCCAGCAGTTACGCGGCAGGGGGTTGGAACGGGGAGCTGTTTTTT. The chain is built from TRBV6-5 and TRBJ2-2; 7 bases match TRBD1. Germline lookup yields CDR1 MNHEY and CDR2 SVGAGI. The CDR3 sequence is 16 residues long. The V segment lost 2 bases and the J segment 7 bases; nucleotides outside the gene matches: 10.

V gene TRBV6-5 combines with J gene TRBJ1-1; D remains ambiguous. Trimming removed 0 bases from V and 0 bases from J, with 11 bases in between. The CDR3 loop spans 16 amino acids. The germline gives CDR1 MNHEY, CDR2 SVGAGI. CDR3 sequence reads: CASSYSIGELNTEAFF. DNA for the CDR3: TGTGCCAGCAGTTACTCGATTGGGGAGTTGAACACTGAAGCTTTCTTT.

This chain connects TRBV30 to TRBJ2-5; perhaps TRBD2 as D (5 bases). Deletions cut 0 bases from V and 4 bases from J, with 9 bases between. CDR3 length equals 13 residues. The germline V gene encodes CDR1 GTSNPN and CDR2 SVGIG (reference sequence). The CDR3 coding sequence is TGTGCCTGGAGTGTAGGGAGAGCAGAGACCCAGTACTTC. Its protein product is CAWSVGRAETQYF.

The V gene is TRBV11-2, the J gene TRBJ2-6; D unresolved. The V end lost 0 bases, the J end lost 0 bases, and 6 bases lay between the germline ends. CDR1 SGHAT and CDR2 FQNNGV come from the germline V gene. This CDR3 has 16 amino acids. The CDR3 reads CASSLDLASGANVLTF. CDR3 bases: TGTGCCAGCAGCTTAGATCTGGCCTCTGGGGCCAACGTCCTGACTTTC.

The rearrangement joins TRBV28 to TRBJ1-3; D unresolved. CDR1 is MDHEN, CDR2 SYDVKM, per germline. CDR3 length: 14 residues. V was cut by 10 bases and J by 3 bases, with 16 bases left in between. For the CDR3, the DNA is TGTGCCACTCTCGTGGCGGGTGGTGGAAACACCATATATTTT. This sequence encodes CATLVAGGGNTIYF.

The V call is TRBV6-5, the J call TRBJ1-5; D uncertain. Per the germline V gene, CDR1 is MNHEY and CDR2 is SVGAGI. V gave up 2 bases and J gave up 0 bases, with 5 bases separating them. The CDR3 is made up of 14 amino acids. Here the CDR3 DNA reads TGTGCCAGCAGTTACCCTTATAGCAATCAGCCCCAGCATTTT. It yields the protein CASSYPYSNQPQHF.

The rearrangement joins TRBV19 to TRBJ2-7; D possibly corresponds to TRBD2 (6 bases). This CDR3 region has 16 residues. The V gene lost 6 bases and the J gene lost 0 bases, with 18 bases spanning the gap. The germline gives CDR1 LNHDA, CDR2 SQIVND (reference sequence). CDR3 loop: CASRKTLATVSYEQYF. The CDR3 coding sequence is TGTGCCAGTAGGAAAACCCTAGCGACCGTCTCCTACGAGCAGTACTTC. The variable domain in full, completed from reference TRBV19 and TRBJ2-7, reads DGGITQSPKYLFRKEGQNVTLSCEQNLNHDAMYWYRQDPGQGLRLIYYSQIVNDFQKGDIAEGYSVSREKKESFPLTVTSAQKNPTAFYLCASRKTLATVSYEQYFGPGTRLTVT.

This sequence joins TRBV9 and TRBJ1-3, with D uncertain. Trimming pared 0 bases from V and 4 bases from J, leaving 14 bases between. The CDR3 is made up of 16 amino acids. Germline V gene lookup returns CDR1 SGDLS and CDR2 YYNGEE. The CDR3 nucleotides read TGTGCCAGCAGCGTAGATGGGCATCCGCAAGGAAACACCATATATTTT. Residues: CASSVDGHPQGNTIYF.

The CDR3 DNA follows: TGTGCCAGCAGTGTAGGGGATGGAAACACCATATATTTT. Amino acid sequence: CASSVGDGNTIYF. The chain combines TRBV2 with TRBJ1-3; D is perhaps TRBD1 (5 bases). Trimming stripped 4 bases from V and 3 bases from J, with 7 bases between. Germline CDR1 and CDR2: SNHLY and FYNNEI. This CDR3 has 13 amino acids.

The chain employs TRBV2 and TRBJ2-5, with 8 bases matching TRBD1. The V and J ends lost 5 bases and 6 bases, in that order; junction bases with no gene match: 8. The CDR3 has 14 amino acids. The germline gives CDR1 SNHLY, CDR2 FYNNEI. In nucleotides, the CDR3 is TGTGCCAGCAGTCTCAGACAGGGGCAAAAGACCCAGTACTTC. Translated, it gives CASSLRQGQKTQYF.

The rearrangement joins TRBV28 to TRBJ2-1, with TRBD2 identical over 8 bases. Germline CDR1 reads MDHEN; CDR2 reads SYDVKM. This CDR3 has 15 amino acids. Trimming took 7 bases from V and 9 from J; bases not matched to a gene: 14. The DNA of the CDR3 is TGTGCCAGCAACCCTAGCGGGTCAGGGCCTTCTGAGCAGTTCTTC. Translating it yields CASNPSGSGPSEQFF. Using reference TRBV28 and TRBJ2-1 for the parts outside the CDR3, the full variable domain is DVKVTQSSRYLVKRTGEKVFLECVQDMDHENMFWYRQDPGLGLRLIYFSYDVKMKEKGDIPEGYSVSREKKERFSLILESASTNQTSMYLCASNPSGSGPSEQFFGPGTRLTVL.

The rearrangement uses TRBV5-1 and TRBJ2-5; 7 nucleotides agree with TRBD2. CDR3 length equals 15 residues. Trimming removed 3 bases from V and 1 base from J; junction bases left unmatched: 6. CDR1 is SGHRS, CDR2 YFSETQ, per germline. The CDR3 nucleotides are TGCGCCAGCAGCTATACGGGACTACCCCAAGAGACCCAGTACTTC. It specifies CASSYTGLPQETQYF.

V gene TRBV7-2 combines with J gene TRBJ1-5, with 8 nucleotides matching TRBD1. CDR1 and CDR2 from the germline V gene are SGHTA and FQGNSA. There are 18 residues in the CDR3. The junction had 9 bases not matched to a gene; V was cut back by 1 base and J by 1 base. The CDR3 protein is CASSLGTGIGASNQPQHF. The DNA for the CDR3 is TGTGCCAGCAGCTTAGGGACAGGGATAGGGGCCAGCAATCAGCCCCAGCATTTT.

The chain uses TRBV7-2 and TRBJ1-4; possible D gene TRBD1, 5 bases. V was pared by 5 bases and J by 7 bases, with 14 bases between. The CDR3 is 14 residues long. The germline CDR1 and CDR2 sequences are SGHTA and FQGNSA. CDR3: CASSAGGAGEKLFF. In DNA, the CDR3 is TGTGCCAGCAGCGCTGGAGGGGCGGGTGAAAAACTGTTTTTT.

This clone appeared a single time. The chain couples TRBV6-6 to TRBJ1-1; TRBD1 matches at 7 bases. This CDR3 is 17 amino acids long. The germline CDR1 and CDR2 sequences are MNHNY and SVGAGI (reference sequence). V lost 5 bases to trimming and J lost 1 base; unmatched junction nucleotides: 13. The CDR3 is CASSPRLRTGSNTEAFF. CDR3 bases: TGTGCCAGCAGTCCCCGACTCCGGACAGGATCGAACACTGAAGCTTTCTTT.

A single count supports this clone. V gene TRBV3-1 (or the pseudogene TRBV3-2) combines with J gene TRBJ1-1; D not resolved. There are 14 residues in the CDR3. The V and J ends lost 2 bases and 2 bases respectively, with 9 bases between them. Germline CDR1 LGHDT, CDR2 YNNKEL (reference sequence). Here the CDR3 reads CASSQFIGNTEAFF. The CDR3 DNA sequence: TGTGCCAGCAGCCAATTCATCGGTAACACTGAAGCTTTCTTT.

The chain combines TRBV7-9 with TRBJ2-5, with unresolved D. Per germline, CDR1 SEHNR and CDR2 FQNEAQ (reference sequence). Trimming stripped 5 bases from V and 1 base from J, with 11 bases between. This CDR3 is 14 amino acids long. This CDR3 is CASSLTDFQETQYF. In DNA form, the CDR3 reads TGTGCCAGCAGCCTTACAGATTTCCAAGAGACCCAGTACTTC.

The DNA of the CDR3 is TGTGCCAGCTCTCAGGGACAGCTCCTATCCTACGAGCAGTACTTC. Encoded protein: CASSQGQLLSYEQYF. The V call is TRBV18, the J call TRBJ2-7, with 7 bases identical to TRBD1. The CDR3 is made up of 15 amino acids. V shed 6 bases and J 1 base; nucleotides not matched to a gene: 9. CDR1 and CDR2 from the germline V gene are KGHSH and LQKENI. Supplemented by reference TRBV18 and TRBJ2-7, the full variable domain reads NAGVMQNPRHLVRRRGQEARLRCSPMKGHSHVYWYRQLPEEGLKFMVYLQKENIIDESGMPKERFSAEFPKEGPSILRIQQVVRGDSAAYFCASSQGQLLSYEQYFGPGTRLTVT.

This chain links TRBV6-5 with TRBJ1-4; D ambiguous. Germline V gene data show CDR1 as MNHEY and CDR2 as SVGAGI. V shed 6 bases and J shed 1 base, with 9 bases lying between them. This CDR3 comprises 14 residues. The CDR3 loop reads CASRPAGTNEKLFF. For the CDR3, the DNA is TGTGCCAGCAGGCCAGCAGGAACTAATGAAAAACTGTTTTTT.

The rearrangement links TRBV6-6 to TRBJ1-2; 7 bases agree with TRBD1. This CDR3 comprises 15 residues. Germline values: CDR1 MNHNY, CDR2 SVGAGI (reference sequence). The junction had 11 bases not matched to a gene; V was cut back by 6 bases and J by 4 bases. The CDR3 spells CASSTPGQQSYGYTF. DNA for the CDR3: TGTGCCAGCAGCACACCGGGACAGCAGAGCTATGGCTACACCTTC.

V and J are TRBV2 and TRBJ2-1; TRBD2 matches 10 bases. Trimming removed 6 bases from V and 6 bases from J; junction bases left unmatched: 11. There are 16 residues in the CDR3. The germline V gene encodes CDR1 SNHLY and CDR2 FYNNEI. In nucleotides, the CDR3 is TGTGCCAGCAGAACCCCGGGACTAGCGAGAGTCAATGAGCAGTTCTTC. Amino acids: CASRTPGLARVNEQFF.

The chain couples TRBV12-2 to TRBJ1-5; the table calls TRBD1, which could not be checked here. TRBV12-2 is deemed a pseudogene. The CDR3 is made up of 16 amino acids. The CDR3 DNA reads TGTGCAAGTCGCTTGAAACCGACAGGGGGGAATCAGCCCCAGCATTTT. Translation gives CASRLKPTGGNQPQHF.

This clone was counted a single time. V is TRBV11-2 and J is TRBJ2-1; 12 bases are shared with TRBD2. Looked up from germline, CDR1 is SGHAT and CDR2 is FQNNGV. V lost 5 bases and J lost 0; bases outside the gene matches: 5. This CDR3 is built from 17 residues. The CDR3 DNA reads TGTGCCAGCAGCCTACTAGCGGGAGGCAGCTCCTACAATGAGCAGTTCTTC. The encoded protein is CASSLLAGGSSYNEQFF.

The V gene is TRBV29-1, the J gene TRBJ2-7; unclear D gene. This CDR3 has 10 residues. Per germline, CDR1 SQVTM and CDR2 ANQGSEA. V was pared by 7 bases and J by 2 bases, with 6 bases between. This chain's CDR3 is CSAFPYEQYF. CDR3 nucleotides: TGCAGCGCCTTCCCCTACGAGCAGTACTTC.

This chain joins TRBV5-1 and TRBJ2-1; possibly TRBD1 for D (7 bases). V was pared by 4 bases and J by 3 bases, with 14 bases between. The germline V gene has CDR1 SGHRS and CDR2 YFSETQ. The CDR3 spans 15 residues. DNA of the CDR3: TGCGCCAGCAGCCGGCAGGGGGGAATCTACAATGAGCAGTTCTTC. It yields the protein CASSRQGGIYNEQFF.

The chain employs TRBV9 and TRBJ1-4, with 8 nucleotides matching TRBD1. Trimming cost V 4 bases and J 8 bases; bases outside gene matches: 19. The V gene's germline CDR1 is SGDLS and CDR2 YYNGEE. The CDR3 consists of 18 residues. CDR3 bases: TGTGCCAGCAGCTTCACCGGGACAGGTGGGCCGAATGGGGAAAAACTGTTTTTT. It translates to CASSFTGTGGPNGEKLFF.

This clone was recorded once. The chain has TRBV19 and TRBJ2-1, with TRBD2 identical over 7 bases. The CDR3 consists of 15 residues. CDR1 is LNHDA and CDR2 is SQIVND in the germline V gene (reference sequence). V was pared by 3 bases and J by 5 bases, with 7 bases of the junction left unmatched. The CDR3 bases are TGTGCCAGTAGTATTGATGCGGGAGTACACAATGAGCAGTTCTTC. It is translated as CASSIDAGVHNEQFF.

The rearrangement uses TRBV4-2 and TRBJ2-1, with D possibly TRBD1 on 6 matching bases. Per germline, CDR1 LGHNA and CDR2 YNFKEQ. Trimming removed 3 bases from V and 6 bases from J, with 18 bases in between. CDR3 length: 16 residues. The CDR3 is CASSHRDHTGTNEQFF. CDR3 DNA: TGTGCCAGCAGCCACCGAGACCACACAGGGACCAATGAGCAGTTCTTC.

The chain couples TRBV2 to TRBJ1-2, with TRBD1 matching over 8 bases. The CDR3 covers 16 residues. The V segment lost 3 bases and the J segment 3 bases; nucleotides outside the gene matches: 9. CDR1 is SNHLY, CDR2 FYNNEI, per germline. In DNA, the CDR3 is TGTGCCAGCAGTGATAAGTTGGGACAGGTGGACTATGGCTACACCTTC. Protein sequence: CASSDKLGQVDYGYTF.